The clone carrying this TCR beta chain was seen only once. Its matching antigen is unknown. This entry belongs to a study of cytomegalovirus exposure and HLA in healthy donors. Use of 60 Vbeta and 13 Jbeta primers characterized the PCR. The method was immunoSEQ multiplex PCR; TCRdb's version includes in-frame clones alone and lacks a portion of them. The repertoire has under 250,000 clones, roughly 88% of them found once; the top ten carry roughly 0.75%. Germline values: CDR1 SEHNR, CDR2 FQNEAQ (reference sequence). The trim removed 5 bases at V and 4 bases at J, leaving 6 bases unmatched. CDR3 length: 15 residues. Findings and limits, study-wide: A missense DCLRE1C variant was associated with V- and J-gene trimming of TCR beta chains in a later analysis, and an independent cohort replicated the association. A later analysis reported that several of the most significant clusters appeared to be linked to common viral pathogens, among them Epstein-Barr virus.

Donors counted as nominally healthy when sampled, yet unrecorded immune exposures were likely. Sequencing used PBMCs. The chain has TRBV7-9 and TRBJ2-7; 12 bases agree with TRBD1. This sequence originates from a boy between 2 and 10 years old in good health and CMV-seronegative. The CDR3 reads CASSGTGGFDYEQYF. The CDR3 nucleotides are TGTGCCAGCAGCGGGACAGGGGGCTTTGATTACGAGCAGTACTTC.